This T cell receptor beta chain was recorded in a study of siplizumab effects on memory and regulatory T cells. Some clones are missing from TCRdb's copy, which holds only in-frame ones; the method was immunoSEQ multiplex PCR. The table records about 100,000 clones, just over 90% of them present only once. To note about this clone: Its antigen remains unidentified.

Study findings and constraints: Memory T cells appeared less diverse than naive cells, which seemed to contribute substantially to alloresponse. Only a minority of proliferating CD4+ or CD8+ clones had an assignable naive or memory phenotype, with roughly 75-95% lacking one. Researchers could map only a minor fraction of alloreactive clones to unstimulated subsets.

The germline CDR1 and CDR2 sequences are MNHNY and SVGAGI (reference sequence). The CDR3 length is 14 residues. J lost 10 bases, V lost 2 bases, and 4 bases had no gene match. Input material: Tregs sorted from blood. V gene TRBV6-6 combines with J gene TRBJ2-1; 11 nucleotides align to TRBD2. The clonotype originates from a human donor in good health. The CDR3 region has the DNA TGTGCCAGCAGTTACGGGGGGACTAGCGGAGAGCAGTTCTTC. Protein: CASSYGGTSGEQFF.